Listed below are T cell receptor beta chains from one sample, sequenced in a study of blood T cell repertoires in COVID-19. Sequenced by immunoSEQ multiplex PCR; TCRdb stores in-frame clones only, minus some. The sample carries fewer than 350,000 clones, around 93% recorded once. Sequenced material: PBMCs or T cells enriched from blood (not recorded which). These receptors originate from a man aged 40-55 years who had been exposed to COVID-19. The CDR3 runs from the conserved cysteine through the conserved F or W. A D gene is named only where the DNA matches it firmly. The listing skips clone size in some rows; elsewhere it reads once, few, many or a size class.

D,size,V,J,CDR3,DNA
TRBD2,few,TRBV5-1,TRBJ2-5,CASSFILTSGRETQYF,TGCGCCAGCAGCTTTATCCTGACTAGCGGGAGGGAGACCCAGTACTTC
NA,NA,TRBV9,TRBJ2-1,CASSVDRSSYNEQFF,TGTGCCAGCAGCGTAGATCGGAGCTCCTACAATGAGCAGTTCTTC
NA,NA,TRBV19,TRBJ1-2,CASSMGLAYGYTF,TGTGCCAGTAGTATGGGGCTCGCCTATGGCTACACCTTC
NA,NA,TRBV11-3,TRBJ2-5,CASSPDYKETQYF,TGTGCCAGCAGCCCGGACTACAAAGAGACCCAGTACTTC
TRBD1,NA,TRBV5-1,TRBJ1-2,CASSFDSGGYGYTF,TGCGCCAGCAGCTTTGATTCAGGGGGCTATGGCTACACCTTC
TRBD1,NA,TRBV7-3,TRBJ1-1,CASSQFGQVKAFF,TGTGCCAGCAGCCAATTTGGACAGGTGAAAGCTTTCTTT
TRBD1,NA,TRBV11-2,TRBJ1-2,CASSPISQGAYYGYTF,TGTGCCAGCAGCCCGATTTCACAGGGGGCTTACTATGGCTACACCTTC
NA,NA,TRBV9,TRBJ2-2,CASSPEATGELFF,TGTGCCAGCAGCCCCGAGGCCACCGGGGAGCTGTTTTTT
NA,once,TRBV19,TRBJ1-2,CASRPVGGGYTF,TGTGCCAGTAGACCCGTAGGGGGTGGCTACACCTTC
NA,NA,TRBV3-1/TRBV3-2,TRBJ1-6,CATGTLVGGYSPLHF,TGTGCCACCGGGACCCTTGTGGGGGGTTATTCACCCCTCCACTTT
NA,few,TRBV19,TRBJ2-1,CASSIVLRQGRDEQFF,TGTGCCAGTAGTATAGTATTAAGGCAGGGGAGGGATGAGCAGTTCTTC